Each of the 5 T cell receptor beta chains below was sequenced from the same sample in a study of shared clonotypes between healthy human individuals (dated by TCRdb to about 2020). Libraries came from the immunoSEQ multiplex PCR assay. This is the immuneACCESS table as TCRdb keeps it, with only in-frame sequences that have V and J called. A part of the clones is gone; compared with another copy, unresolved V genes explain less than half, and the rest is unexplained. This sample is represented by 850,000 to 1,200,000 clones; around 75% of them were singletons. About 1.5% of the sample rests with the top ten. Sequenced sample: memory CD4+ T cells sorted from blood. The cell subset or site label corresponds to: CD45RA-negative fraction. These TCRs come from a young man in good health.

The rearrangement links TRBV6-1 to TRBJ1-4; no clear D. CDR3 size: 15 residues. Trimming took off 2 bases at V and 3 bases at J, with 10 bases between the two ends. In germline, CDR1 is MNHNS, CDR2 SASEGT. The CDR3 DNA sequence: TGTGCCAGCAGTGAAAACGGGTTTGCTAATGAAAAACTGTTTTTT. As protein: CASSENGFANEKLFF.

CDR3 amino acids: CASRGGIRLAGVPYEQYF. CDR3 coding DNA: TGTGCCAGCAGAGGGGGGATTAGACTAGCGGGAGTCCCCTACGAGCAGTACTTC. The chain recombines TRBV27 with TRBJ2-7, with 12 nucleotides matching TRBD2. The CDR3 spans 18 residues. Germline CDR1 and CDR2: MNHEY and SMNVEV (reference sequence). Trimming removed 6 bases from V and 2 bases from J; junction bases left unmatched: 14.

The chain couples TRBV6-1 to TRBJ2-2, with D perhaps matching TRBD2 (6 bases). CDR1 and CDR2 (germline): MNHNS, SASEGT. This CDR3 comprises 15 residues. V lost 4 bases, J lost 0 bases, and 9 bases lay in between. In DNA, the CDR3 is TGTGCCAGCAGTGGCGGGGCCGCGAACACCGGGGAGCTGTTTTTT. Protein sequence: CASSGGAANTGELFF.

This rearrangement joins TRBV11-2 to TRBJ1-4; 8 bases are a match to TRBD1. The CDR3 consists of 14 residues. After removal of 2 bases from V and 10 bases from J, the junction contained 6 bases not matched to a gene. Germline CDR1 reads SGHAT; CDR2 reads FQNNGV. Written as DNA, the CDR3 is TGTGCCAGCAGCTTATCGGACAGGGTGGGAAAACTGTTTTTT. Translating it yields CASSLSDRVGKLFF.

The chain joins TRBV2 to TRBJ1-6; D may be TRBD1 (6 bases). The CDR3 runs 16 residues. The germline gives CDR1 SNHLY, CDR2 FYNNEI. V lost 2 bases, J lost 9 bases, and 17 bases lay in between. CDR3 sequence reads: CASSEQFGTGSSPLHF. CDR3 DNA sequence: TGTGCCAGCAGTGAACAGTTTGGTACAGGGAGTTCACCCCTCCACTTT.